This note documents a single T cell receptor beta chain sequence. This entry is derived from a study of OX40 agonist ivuxolimab in advanced cancers. Study at large: Partial responses, seen in three patients, involved one hepatocellular carcinoma and two cutaneous melanomas.

The CDR3 contains 11 residues. Deletions cut 11 bases from V and 6 bases from J, with 10 bases between. CDR1 LNHDA and CDR2 SQIVND come from the germline V gene (reference sequence). Using immunoSEQ multiplex PCR, the repertoire was profiled, and TCRdb retains in-frame clones only, with some absent. The repertoire consists of 55,000 to 85,000 clones, with approximately 81% occurring once and the leading ten covering approximately 0.68%. The chain combines TRBV19 with TRBJ1-4; D is unresolved. The TCR was taken from an adult with an advanced solid tumor such as melanoma, head and neck, liver or kidney cancer. The material was CD4+ or CD8+ T cells sorted from blood, obtained in a trial of the OX40 agonist ivuxolimab. CDR3 bases: TGTGCCTCCCGGGTTTATGAAAAACTGTTTTTT. This encodes CASRVYEKLFF.